This entry features one T cell receptor beta chain sequence. Its antigen remains undetermined. Within one base of it there is no much larger clone, and no base qualities were kept. The data stem from a study of identifying expanded T cells in peripheral blood (dated by TCRdb to between 2018 and 2020). About the full investigation: Technical replicates were generated by sequencing separate aliquots of the same genomic DNA pool, with four replicates compared pairwise.

No immune events such as infections were documented for the healthy donors during the collection period. Time-dependent variance in a beta-binomial model of T-cell clone differential abundance was calibrated using healthy-donor blood repertoires as a training cohort. The training cohort comprised about ten healthy donors, 3 female and 7 male. Donor ages ranged from about 29 to 70 years, with an average of roughly 40 years. Whole blood was collected from each healthy donor at three time points spaced about two weeks apart and obtained from a commercial supplier. Genomic DNA was extracted from unsorted whole blood for immunosequencing. Here is what the overall study found, with its caveats: Across all healthy-donor time intervals, the beta-binomial model significantly cut both the number of clones called differentially abundant and the false-positive rate. It was expected by the authors that biological variance in healthy repertoires might increase further over much longer intervals, such as months to years. Across all healthy donors, variance in clone template counts between approximately two-week samples was found to increase significantly with total template count. Approximately 1.2 differentially abundant clones were flagged by the binomial model between technical replicates, whereas about 15 and 18 were flagged over approximately two weeks and four weeks, respectively.

Trimming at the junction amounts to 5 bases on V and 7 bases on J, and the germline ends lie 12 bases apart. The germline V gene (reference sequence) gives CDR1 as SEHNR and CDR2 as FQNEAQ. From cysteine to phenylalanine, the CDR3 is 13 amino acids long. The entry retains the CDR3 DNA only, 39 bases that are in frame from base 1. The immunoSEQ Assay, which uses bias-controlled multiplex PCR amplification of genomic DNA, was used to profile TCRbeta CDR3 regions. On the study's bioinformatics: To quantify the absolute abundance of each unique TCRbeta CDR3 region, the sequences were collapsed and filtered. Differential abundance was assessed using a binomial (Fisher-equivalent) model and a beta-binomial model in which time-dependent variance fitted from healthy donors was added. Clones with fewer than 5 combined templates were removed, and a clone was called differentially abundant if the clone's Benjamini-Hochberg FDR was below 0.01. The form v = (b*log(k)+a)^2 was used to model beta-binomial variance as a function of total template count across the two samples. TCRdb carries this immuneACCESS record with in-frame sequences only. Its versions omit some clonotypes, under half of them owing to an unresolved V gene in the studies checked, with the rest unexplained. The D gene and trimming were derived from the DNA, and the V and J assignments and clone size from that table. For this sample there are 60,000 to 65,000 clones; about four fifths appear just once. The ten most abundant clones make up approximately 19% of the sample.

Sequencing was carried out using blood. The sequence links TRBV7-9 to TRBJ1-5; the D gene is not confidently resolved. The clonotype originates from a person between 18 and 75 years old in good health. CDR3 loop: CASSADAKQPQHF. The nucleotide sequence is TGTGCCAGCAGCGCGGACGCTAAACAGCCCCAGCATTTT.